A single sample is the source of the 5 T cell receptor beta chains below, sequenced in a study of CD8+ T cells in alopecia areata. Noted treatment: oral pan-JAK inhibitor, 5-10 mg twice daily. After isolation, RNA underwent reverse transcription to generate cDNA as the sequencing template. The method was immunoSEQ multiplex PCR; TCRdb's version includes in-frame clones alone and lacks a portion of them. The table has roughly 180,000 clones, around half seen once. The sequencing here drew on CD8+ T cells sorted from blood, taken at week 24, from a patient treated with tofacitinib. These receptor sequences come from a human donor with alopecia areata.

The V call is TRBV4-3, the J call TRBJ1-2, with a weak D call TRBD1 (6 bases). The CDR3 spans 15 residues. Germline assignment: CDR1 LGHNA and CDR2 YSLEER. V was trimmed by 0 bases and J by 8 bases, leaving 16 bases between them. The CDR3 DNA reads as TGCGCCAGCAGCCAAGACGCTGGGGGGGGCGGCGGCTACACCTTC. Its protein is CASSQDAGGGGGYTF.

V is TRBV12-5 and J is TRBJ2-5, with D possibly being TRBD2 (5 bases). This CDR3 is built from 16 residues. Trimming shortened V by 2 bases and J by 5 bases, and 18 bases separated the two germline ends. The germline V gene encodes CDR1 LGHNT and CDR2 FRNRAP. The CDR3 region has the DNA TGTGCTAGTGGTTTGTCGGAGGACGGGTTCGGCGAGACCCAGTACTTC. Translation gives CASGLSEDGFGETQYF.

The chain is built from TRBV10-3 and TRBJ2-7; the D gene is possibly TRBD1 (5 bases). The CDR3 runs 13 residues. The V and J ends lost 3 bases and 6 bases respectively, with 12 bases between them. The germline V gene encodes CDR1 ENHRY and CDR2 SYGVKD. The CDR3 nucleotides are TGTGCCATCAGTGAAATCGAAGGGGCCGAGCAGTACTTC. Translation gives CAISEIEGAEQYF.

This rearrangement joins TRBV4-3 to TRBJ2-5; no clear D gene. Germline-derived CDR1 and CDR2 are LGHNA and YSLEER. The CDR3 is 17 amino acids. Trimming stripped 0 bases from V and 2 bases from J, with 16 bases between. This CDR3 is CASSQDRTANLQETQYF. The CDR3 region has the DNA TGCGCCAGCAGCCAAGATCGAACAGCCAACCTACAAGAGACCCAGTACTTC.

This chain uses TRBV4-3 with TRBJ2-5, with 8 bases matching TRBD1. Gene TRBJ2-7 matches the end of the DNA better, so the J call may be wrong. Germline CDR1 is LGHNA and CDR2 is YSLEER. This CDR3 is built from 15 residues. CDR3 sequence reads: CASSQGTGSTYEQYF. The CDR3 DNA is TGCGCCAGCAGCCAAGGGACAGGGAGCACCTACGAGCAGTACTTC.